This TCR beta chain was profiled in a study of T cell repertoires in cytomegalovirus infection. The CDR3 spans 15 residues. Germline V gene data show CDR1 as LGHNT and CDR2 as FRNRAP. After removal of 6 bases from V and 8 bases from J, the junction contained 15 bases not matched to a gene. TCRdb re-called the reads through MiXCR, storing one row per CDR3 protein. Here the sample spans more than 85,000 distinct CDR3 sequences, around a quarter being singletons. This clonotype was found a few times. Sequencing used CD8+ T cells from PBMCs. This TCR was recovered from a human donor in good health (CMV status not recorded). Some clones in this sample may be carry-over from other donors' samples. The V call is TRBV12-5, the J call TRBJ1-2; TRBD1 matches 7 bases. CDR3 nucleotide sequence: TGTGCTAGTGGGCCTGGGACAGCCTTCGGCCGGGGCTACACCTTC. Translation gives CASGPGTAFGRGYTF. Supplemented by reference TRBV12-5 and TRBJ1-2, the full variable domain reads DARVTQTPRHKVTEMGQEVTMRCQPILGHNTVFWYRQTMMQGLELLAYFRNRAPLDDSGMPKDRFSAEMPDATLATLKIQPSEPRDSAVYFCASGPGTAFGRGYTFGSGTRLTVV.